This TCR beta chain comes out of a study of siplizumab effects on memory and regulatory T cells (dated by TCRdb to 2018 to 2020). Broadly, across the study: The study looked at the effect of siplizumab, an anti-CD2 antibody, on alloreactive T-cell subsets in allogeneic mixed lymphocyte reactions made from human PBMCs. Findings and caveats that apply to the study as a whole: Whether proliferating Tregs from siplizumab cultures actually had suppressive function was not functionally confirmed. Because sequences below about 10^-5 frequency were poorly captured, only a minor fraction of alloreactive clones could be mapped to unstimulated subsets. Greater diversity appeared to be present in unstimulated naive T cells than in memory T cells, and a substantial contribution to the alloresponse seemed to be made by naive cells. Among mappable alloreactive CD4+ clones, the Treg-derived fraction averaged around 63% with siplizumab versus approximately 27% in control reactions. About 80-97% of proliferating CD4+ or CD8+ clones could not be given a naive or memory phenotype. Siplizumab significantly lowered the cumulative frequency of alloreactive sequences that could be traced to unstimulated CD4+ memory T cells.

The library relied on the immunoSEQ multiplex PCR assay. Roughly 10^5 TCR templates per sample were assayed on the deep sequencing platform. Genomic DNA extracted from sorted T cells was used for TCRbeta CDR3 sequencing. Turning to the authors' computational methods: The R programming language was used for clonal analysis of the TCRbeta CDR3 data. Alloreactive CD4+ and CD8+ clones were defined by comparing unstimulated samples with post-reaction CFSE-low samples. Alloreactive CD4+ clones were assigned to regulatory or non-regulatory origin by matching sequences to sorted unstimulated Treg and non-Treg repertoires. This is the immuneACCESS table as TCRdb keeps it, with only in-frame sequences that have V and J called. A part of the clones is gone; compared with another copy, unresolved V genes explain less than half, and the rest is unexplained. Clone size and V and J calls were adopted from that table, with D and trimming inferred from the DNA. Recorded for this sample are 110,000 or so clones; roughly 91% of them occurred a single time. About 0.32% of the sample lies in the top ten.

Comments on this clone: No antigen is known for it. No clone much larger than this one lies a single base away; base qualities are absent.

Looking up the germline V gene (reference sequence) yields CDR1 MNHEY and CDR2 SMNVEV. The CDR3 sequence holds 17 residues, the cysteine and phenylalanine included. Of the read, only the CDR3 DNA is kept; its 51 bases are in frame from base 1. Trimming takes 6 bases off V and 9 bases off J; junction bases not matched to a gene: 17. Sorted unstimulated T cells and proliferating T cells recovered from mixed lymphocyte reactions underwent TCRbeta CDR3 sequencing. Fresh whole blood from nine to ten HLA-typed healthy donors was used as the source from which PBMCs were isolated. Input material: CD4+ T cells sorted from blood. The sequence is built from TRBV27 and TRBJ1-6, with 7 central nucleotides matching TRBD1. The TCR comes from a human donor in good health. The DNA sequence is as follows: TGTGCCAGCAGACCGGGACAGTCTAAGTCTCTCTCTTCACCCCTCCACTTT. This yields the protein CASRPGQSKSLSSPLHF.